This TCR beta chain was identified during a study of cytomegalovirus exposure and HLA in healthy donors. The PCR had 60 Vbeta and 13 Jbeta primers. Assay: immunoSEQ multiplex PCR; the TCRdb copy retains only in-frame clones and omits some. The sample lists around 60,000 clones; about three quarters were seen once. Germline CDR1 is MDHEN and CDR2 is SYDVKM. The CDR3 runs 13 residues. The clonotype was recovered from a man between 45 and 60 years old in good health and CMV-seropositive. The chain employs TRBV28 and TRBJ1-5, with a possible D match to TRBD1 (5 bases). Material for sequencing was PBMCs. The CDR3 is CACRADSNQPQHF. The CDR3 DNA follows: TGTGCTTGCAGGGCGGATAGCAATCAGCCCCAGCATTTT.